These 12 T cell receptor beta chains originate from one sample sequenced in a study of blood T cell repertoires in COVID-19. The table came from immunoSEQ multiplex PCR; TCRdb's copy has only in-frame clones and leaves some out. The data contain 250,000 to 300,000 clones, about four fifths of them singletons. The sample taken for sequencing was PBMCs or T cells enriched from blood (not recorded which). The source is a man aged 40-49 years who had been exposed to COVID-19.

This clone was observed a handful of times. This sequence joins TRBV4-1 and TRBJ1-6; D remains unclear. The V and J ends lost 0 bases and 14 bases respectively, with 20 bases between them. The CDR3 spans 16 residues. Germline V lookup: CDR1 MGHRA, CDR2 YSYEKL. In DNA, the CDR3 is TGCGCCAGCAGCCAAGAGCCCTTCACGCAGTTTTATTCCCTCCACTTT. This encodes CASSQEPFTQFYSLHF.

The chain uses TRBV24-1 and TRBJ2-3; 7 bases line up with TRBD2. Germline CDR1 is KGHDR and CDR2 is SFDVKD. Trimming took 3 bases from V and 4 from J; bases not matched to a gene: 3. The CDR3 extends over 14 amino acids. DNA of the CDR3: TGTGCCACCAGTGATGCGGGAGAGGCAGATACGCAGTATTTT. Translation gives CATSDAGEADTQYF.

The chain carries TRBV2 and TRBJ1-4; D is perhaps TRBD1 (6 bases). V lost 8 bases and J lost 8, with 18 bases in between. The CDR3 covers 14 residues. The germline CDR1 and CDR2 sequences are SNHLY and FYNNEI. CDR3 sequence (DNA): TGTGCCAGCCGCCACCAGGGGTCGAACGAAAAACTGTTTTTT. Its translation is CASRHQGSNEKLFF.

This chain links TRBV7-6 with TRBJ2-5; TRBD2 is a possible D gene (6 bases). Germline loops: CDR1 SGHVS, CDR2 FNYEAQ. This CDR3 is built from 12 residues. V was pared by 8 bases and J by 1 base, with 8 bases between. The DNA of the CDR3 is TGTGCCAGCGGGCGGGGCCAAGAGACCCAGTACTTC. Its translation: CASGRGQETQYF.

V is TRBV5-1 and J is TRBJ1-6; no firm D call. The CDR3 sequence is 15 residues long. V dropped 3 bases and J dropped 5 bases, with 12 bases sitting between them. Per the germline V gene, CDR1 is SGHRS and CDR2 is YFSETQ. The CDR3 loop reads CASSWRGTNNSPLHF. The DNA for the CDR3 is TGCGCCAGCAGCTGGCGGGGAACTAATAATTCACCCCTCCACTTT.

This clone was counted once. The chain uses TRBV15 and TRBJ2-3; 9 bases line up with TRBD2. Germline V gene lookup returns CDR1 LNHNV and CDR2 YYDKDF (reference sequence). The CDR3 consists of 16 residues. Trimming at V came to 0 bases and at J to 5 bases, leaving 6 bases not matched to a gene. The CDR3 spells CATSRDASGNGDTQYF. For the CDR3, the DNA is TGTGCCACCAGCAGAGATGCTAGCGGGAATGGAGATACGCAGTATTTT.

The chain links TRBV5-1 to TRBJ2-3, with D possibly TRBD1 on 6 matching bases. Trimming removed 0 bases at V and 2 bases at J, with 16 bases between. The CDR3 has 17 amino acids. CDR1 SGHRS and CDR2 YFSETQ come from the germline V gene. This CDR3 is CASSLASGQIYTDTQYF. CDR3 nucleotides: TGCGCCAGCAGCTTGGCTTCCGGACAGATTTACACAGATACGCAGTATTTT.

The CDR3 coding sequence is TGTGCCAGCAGCCCTCGACCGGGGGACAGGAGAAATGAAAAACTGTTTTTT. It translates to CASSPRPGDRRNEKLFF. The rearrangement joins TRBV9 to TRBJ1-4; 8 nucleotides align to TRBD1. This CDR3 has 17 residues. After removal of 4 bases from V and 5 bases from J, the junction contained 13 bases not matched to a gene. CDR1 is SGDLS and CDR2 is YYNGEE in the germline V gene.

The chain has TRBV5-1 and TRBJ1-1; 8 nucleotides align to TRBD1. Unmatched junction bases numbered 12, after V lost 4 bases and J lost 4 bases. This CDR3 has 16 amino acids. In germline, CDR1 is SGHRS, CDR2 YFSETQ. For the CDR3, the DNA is TGCGCCAGCAGCCCCGGACAGGGACGGGTATCCACTGAAGCTTTCTTT. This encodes CASSPGQGRVSTEAFF.

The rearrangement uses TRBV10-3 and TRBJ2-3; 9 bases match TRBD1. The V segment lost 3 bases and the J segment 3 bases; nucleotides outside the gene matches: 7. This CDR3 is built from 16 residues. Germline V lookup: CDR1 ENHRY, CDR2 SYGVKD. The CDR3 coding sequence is TGTGCCATCAGTGACTGGGGGACAGGGAGGACAGATACGCAGTATTTT. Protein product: CAISDWGTGRTDTQYF.

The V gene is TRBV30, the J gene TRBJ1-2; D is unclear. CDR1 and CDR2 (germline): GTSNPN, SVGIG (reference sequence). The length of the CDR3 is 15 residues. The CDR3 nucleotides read TGTGCTGGAACCGGAGTAGGTTCGGCCAACTATGGCTACACCTTC. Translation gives CAGTGVGSANYGYTF.

The CDR3 region has the DNA TGTGCCAGCATCCCGGGCGGGGCTAATGAAAAACTGTTTTTT. Protein product: CASIPGGANEKLFF. The chain recombines TRBV2 with TRBJ1-4; D is ambiguous. V lost 7 bases, J lost 3 bases, and 12 bases lay in between. The CDR3 is 14 amino acids. Germline CDR1 reads SNHLY; CDR2 reads FYNNEI. The variable domain in full, with the rest retrieved from reference TRBV2 and TRBJ1-4, is EPEVTQTPSHQVTQMGQEVILRCVPISNHLYFYWYRQILGQKVEFLVSFYNNEISEKSEIFDDQFSVERPDGSNFTLKIRSTKLEDSAMYFCASIPGGANEKLFFGSGTQLSVL.